The T cell receptor (beta chain) described here comes from a study of blood T cell repertoires in COVID-19. Study overall: Some COVID-19 samples were acute and others convalescent; all came from the United States, Italy and Spain.

Authors' data handling: Scientists estimated how many nucleated cells there were by amplifying reference gene primers. TCRdb's copy holds only in-frame clones and misses some; the assay was immunoSEQ multiplex PCR. The V and J calls and clone size come from that table; D and trimming were worked out from the DNA. The sample shows under 200,000 clones, around 90% of them seen only once. This clone has a handful of counts. The CDR3 is 15 amino acids. Germline trimming cut 4 bases from V and 1 base from J; bases unmatched to any gene: 5. Per the germline V gene, CDR1 is SGHNT and CDR2 is YYREEE (reference sequence).

The source of this sequence is a woman older than 75 with COVID-19, enrolled during active disease. Sequenced input: peripheral blood. The chain carries TRBV5-4 and TRBJ1-2; 9 bases align to TRBD1. The CDR3 protein is CASSQWDRDNYGYTF. Written as DNA, the CDR3 is TGTGCCAGCAGCCAGTGGGACAGGGATAACTATGGCTACACCTTC.